Included here is one TCR beta chain sequence, with context. Original analysis: The authors estimated nucleated cell counts from reference gene primer amplification. Profiled with immunoSEQ multiplex PCR; TCRdb holds only in-frame clones, not every one. The V and J calls and clone size were taken over from that table, and D and trimming were inferred from the DNA. The sample has about 29,000 clones; 80% to 90% are singletons. The entry originates in a study of blood T cell repertoires in COVID-19. On the study more broadly: Samples of COVID-19 (acute and convalescent) were obtained from the United States, Italy and Spain. In each case, the material was cDNA or gDNA derived from T cells, B-cell-depleted T cells, or PBMCs.

This TCR derives from a man older than 75 with acute or convalescent COVID-19. Sample: peripheral blood.

CDR3: CASSPGTEFGYTF. Written as DNA, the CDR3 is TGTGCCAGCAGCCCCGGGACAGAGTTTGGCTACACCTTC. This chain joins TRBV3-1 (or the pseudogene TRBV3-2) and TRBJ1-2; 7 nucleotides match TRBD1. V lost 4 bases to trimming and J lost 7 bases; unmatched junction nucleotides: 6. CDR3 size: 13 residues. Germline V gene data show CDR1 as LGHDT and CDR2 as YNNKEL (reference sequence).